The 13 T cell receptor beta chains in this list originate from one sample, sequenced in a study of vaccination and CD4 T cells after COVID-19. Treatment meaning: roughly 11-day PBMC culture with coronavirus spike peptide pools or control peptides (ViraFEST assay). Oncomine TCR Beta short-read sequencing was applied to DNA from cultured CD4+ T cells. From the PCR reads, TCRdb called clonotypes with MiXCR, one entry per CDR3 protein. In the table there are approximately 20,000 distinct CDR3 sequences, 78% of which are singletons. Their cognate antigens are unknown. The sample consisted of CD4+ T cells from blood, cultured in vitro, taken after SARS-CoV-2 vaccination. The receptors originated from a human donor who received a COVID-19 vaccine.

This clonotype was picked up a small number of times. For the CDR3, the DNA is TGCAGTGCTAGAGATACGATGTTGCTTGGCGTTGGCTACACCTTC. Its protein product is CSARDTMLLGVGYTF. The chain recombines TRBV20-1 with TRBJ1-2; D not certain. Germline V gene lookup returns CDR1 DFQATT and CDR2 SNEGSKA (reference sequence). V was trimmed by 0 bases and J by 7 bases, leaving 18 bases between them. The CDR3 is 15 amino acids.

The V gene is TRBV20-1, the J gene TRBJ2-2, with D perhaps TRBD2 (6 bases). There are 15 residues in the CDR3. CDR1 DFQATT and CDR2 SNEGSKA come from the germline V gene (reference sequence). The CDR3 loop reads CRETGTRKDTGELFF. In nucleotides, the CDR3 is TGCAGGGAGACCGGGACTCGGAAGGACACCGGGGAGCTGTTTTTT.

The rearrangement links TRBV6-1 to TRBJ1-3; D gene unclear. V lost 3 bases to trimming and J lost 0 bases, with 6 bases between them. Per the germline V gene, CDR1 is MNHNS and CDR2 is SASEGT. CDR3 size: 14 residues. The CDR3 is CASSDLISGNTIYF. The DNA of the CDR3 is TGTGCCAGCAGTGATCTGATCTCTGGAAACACCATATATTTT.

The CDR3 DNA is TGTGCCAGCAGTCTCCAGCGGGGGGATTACGAGCAGTACTTC. Translation gives CASSLQRGDYEQYF. The chain links TRBV2 to TRBJ2-7, with 9 bases lining up with TRBD2. Trimming at V came to 5 bases and at J to 4 bases, leaving 6 bases not matched to a gene. CDR3 length: 14 amino acids. The germline CDR1 and CDR2 sequences are SNHLY and FYNNEI.

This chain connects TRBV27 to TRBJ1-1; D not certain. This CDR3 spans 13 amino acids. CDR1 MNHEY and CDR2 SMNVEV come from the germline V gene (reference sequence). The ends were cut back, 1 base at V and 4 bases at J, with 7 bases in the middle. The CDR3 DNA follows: TGTGCCAGCAGTTTATTGCTGGGCACTGAAGCTTTCTTT. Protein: CASSLLLGTEAFF.

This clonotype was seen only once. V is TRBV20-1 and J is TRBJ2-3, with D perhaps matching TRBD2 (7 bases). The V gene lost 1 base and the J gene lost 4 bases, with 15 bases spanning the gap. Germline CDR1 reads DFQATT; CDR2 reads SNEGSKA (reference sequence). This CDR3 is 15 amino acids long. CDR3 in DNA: TGCAGTGCTAGAGTAGCGCAGGGGAGGGCAGATACGCAGTATTTT. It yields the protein CSARVAQGRADTQYF.

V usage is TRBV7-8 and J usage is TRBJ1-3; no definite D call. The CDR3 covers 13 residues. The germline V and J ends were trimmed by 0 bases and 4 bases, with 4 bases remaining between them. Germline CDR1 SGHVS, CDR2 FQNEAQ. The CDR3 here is CASSLAPGNTIYF. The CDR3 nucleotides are TGTGCCAGCAGCTTAGCCCCGGGAAACACCATATATTTT.

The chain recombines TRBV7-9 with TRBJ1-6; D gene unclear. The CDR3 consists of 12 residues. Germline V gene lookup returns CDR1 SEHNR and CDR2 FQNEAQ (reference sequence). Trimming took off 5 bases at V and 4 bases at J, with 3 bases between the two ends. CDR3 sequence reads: CASSAYNSPLHF. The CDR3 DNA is TGTGCCAGCAGCGCTTATAATTCACCCCTCCACTTT. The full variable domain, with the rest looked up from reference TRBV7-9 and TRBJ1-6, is DTGVSQNPRHKITKRGQNVTFRCDPISEHNRLYWYRQTLGQGPEFLTYFQNEAQLEKSRLLSDRFSAERPKGSFSTLEIQRTEQGDSAMYLCASSAYNSPLHFGNGTRLTVT.

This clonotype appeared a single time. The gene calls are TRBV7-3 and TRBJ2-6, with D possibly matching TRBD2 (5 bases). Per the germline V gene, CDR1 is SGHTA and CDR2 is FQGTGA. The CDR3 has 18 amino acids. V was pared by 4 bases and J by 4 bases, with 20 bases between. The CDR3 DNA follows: TGTGCCAGCAGCTCCCGGGGTGGCCTCTTGCGCGGGGCCAACGTCCTGACTTTC. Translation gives CASSSRGGLLRGANVLTF.

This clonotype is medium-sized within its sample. The CDR3: CASSLQDIHNEQFF. The CDR3 DNA reads as TGCGCCAGCAGCTTACAAGACATTCACAATGAGCAGTTCTTC. V is TRBV5-1 and J is TRBJ2-1; D not resolved. This CDR3 comprises 14 residues. The V end lost 2 bases, the J end lost 5 bases, and 11 bases lay between the germline ends. Per the germline V gene, CDR1 is SGHRS and CDR2 is YFSETQ. Full variable domain (outside the CDR3, taken from reference TRBV5-1 and TRBJ2-1): KAGVTQTPRYLIKTRGQQVTLSCSPISGHRSVSWYQQTPGQGLQFLFEYFSETQRNKGNFPGRFSGRQFSNSRSEMNVSTLELGDSALYLCASSLQDIHNEQFFGPGTRLTVL.

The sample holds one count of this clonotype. The CDR3 is CASSEVVSRNQPQHF. CDR3 coding DNA: TGTGCCAGCAGTGAAGTTGTCTCCCGTAATCAGCCCCAGCATTTT. This chain links TRBV2 with TRBJ1-5, with D unclear. This CDR3 region has 15 residues. CDR1 SNHLY and CDR2 FYNNEI come from the germline V gene. V was trimmed by 1 base and J by 4 bases, leaving 11 bases between them.

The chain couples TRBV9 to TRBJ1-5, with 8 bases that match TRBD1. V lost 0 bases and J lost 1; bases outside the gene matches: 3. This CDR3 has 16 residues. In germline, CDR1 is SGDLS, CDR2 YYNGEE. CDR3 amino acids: CASSVGSGGSNQPQHF. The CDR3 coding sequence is TGTGCCAGCAGCGTAGGGTCAGGGGGCAGCAATCAGCCCCAGCATTTT.

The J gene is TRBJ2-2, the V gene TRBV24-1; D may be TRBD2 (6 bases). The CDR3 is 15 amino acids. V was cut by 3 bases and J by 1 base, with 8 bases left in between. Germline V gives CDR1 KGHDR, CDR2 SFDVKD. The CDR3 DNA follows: TGTGCCACCAGTGATGCCGGGAGGAACACCGGGGAGCTGTTTTTT. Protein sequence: CATSDAGRNTGELFF.